This T cell receptor beta chain was observed in a study of blood T cell repertoires in COVID-19. About the research overall: Acute-phase and convalescent COVID-19 samples originated in the United States, Italy and Spain. T cells, B-cell-depleted T cells, or PBMCs supplied cDNA or gDNA.

The V and J ends lost 0 bases and 4 bases, in that order; junction bases with no gene match: 2. Per germline, CDR1 SEHNR and CDR2 FQNEAQ (reference sequence). This CDR3 has 18 residues. As originally analysed: Reference gene primers were amplified, and this amplification served to estimate nucleated cell counts. The method was immunoSEQ multiplex PCR; TCRdb's version includes in-frame clones alone and lacks a portion of them. The V and J calls and clone size were taken over from that table, and D and trimming were inferred from the DNA. The repertoire consists of more than 200,000 clones, with roughly 88% occurring once and the leading ten covering roughly 1.4%.

This TCR derives from a man aged 80 or over with acute or convalescent COVID-19. Material: peripheral blood. The chain couples TRBV7-9 to TRBJ2-2, with 16 bases matching TRBD2. For the CDR3, the DNA is TGTGCCAGCAGCTTAGCGGGACTAGCGGGAGGGACCACCGGGGAGCTGTTTTTT. It translates to CASSLAGLAGGTTGELFF.